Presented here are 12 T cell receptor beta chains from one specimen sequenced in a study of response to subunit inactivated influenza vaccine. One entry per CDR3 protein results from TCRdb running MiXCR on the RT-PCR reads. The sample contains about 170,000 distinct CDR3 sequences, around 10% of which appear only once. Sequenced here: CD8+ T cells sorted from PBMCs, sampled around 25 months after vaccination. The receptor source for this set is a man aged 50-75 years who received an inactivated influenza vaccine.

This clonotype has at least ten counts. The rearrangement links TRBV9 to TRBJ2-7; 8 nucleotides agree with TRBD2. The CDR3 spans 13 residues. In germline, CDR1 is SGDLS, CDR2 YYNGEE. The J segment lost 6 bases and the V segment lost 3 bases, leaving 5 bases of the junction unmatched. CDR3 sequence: CASSATTSAEQYF. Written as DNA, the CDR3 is TGTGCCAGCAGCGCCACGACTAGCGCCGAGCAGTACTTC.

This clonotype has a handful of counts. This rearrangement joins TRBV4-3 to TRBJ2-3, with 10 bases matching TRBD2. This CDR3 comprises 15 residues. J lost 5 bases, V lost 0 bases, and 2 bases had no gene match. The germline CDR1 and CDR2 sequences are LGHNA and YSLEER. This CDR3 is CASSQDWTSGDTQYF. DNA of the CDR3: TGCGCCAGCAGCCAAGACTGGACTAGCGGAGATACGCAGTATTTT.

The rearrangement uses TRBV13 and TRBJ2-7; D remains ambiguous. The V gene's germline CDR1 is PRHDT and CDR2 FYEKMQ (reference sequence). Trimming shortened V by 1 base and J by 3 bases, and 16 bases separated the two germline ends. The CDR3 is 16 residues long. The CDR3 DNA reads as TGTGCCAGCAGCTTAGTCGGAGATAATGTTGGCTACGAGCAGTACTTC. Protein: CASSLVGDNVGYEQYF.

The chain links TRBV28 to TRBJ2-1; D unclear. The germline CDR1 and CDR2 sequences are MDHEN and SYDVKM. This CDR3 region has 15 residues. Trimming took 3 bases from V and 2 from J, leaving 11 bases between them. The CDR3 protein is CASSFLGNAYNEQFF. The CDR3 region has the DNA TGTGCCAGCAGTTTTTTAGGGAACGCCTACAATGAGCAGTTCTTC.

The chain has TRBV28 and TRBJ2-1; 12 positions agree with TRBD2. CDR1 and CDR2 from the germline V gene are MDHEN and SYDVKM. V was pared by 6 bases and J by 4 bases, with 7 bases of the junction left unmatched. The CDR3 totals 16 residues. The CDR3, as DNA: TGTGCCAGCAGCCTAACTAGCGGGAGGCCGTACAATGAGCAGTTCTTC. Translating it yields CASSLTSGRPYNEQFF. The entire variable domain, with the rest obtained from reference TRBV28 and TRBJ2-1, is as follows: DVKVTQSSRYLVKRTGEKVFLECVQDMDHENMFWYRQDPGLGLRLIYFSYDVKMKEKGDIPEGYSVSREKKERFSLILESASTNQTSMYLCASSLTSGRPYNEQFFGPGTRLTVL.

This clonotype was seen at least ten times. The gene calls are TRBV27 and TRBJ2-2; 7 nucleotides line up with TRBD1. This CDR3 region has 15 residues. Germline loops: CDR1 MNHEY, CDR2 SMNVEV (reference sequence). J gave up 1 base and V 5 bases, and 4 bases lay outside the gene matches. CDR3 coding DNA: TGTGCCAGCAGTATCTGGACAGGGAACACCGGGGAGCTGTTTTTT. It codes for CASSIWTGNTGELFF.

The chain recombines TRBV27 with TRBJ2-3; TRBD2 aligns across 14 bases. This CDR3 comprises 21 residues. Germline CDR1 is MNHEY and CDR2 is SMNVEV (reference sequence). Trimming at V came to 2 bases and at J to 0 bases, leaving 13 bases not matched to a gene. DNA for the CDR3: TGTGCCAGCAGTTTACGCCCCCCGGGACTAGCGGGGGTAGCTAGCACAGATACGCAGTATTTT. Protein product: CASSLRPPGLAGVASTDTQYF.

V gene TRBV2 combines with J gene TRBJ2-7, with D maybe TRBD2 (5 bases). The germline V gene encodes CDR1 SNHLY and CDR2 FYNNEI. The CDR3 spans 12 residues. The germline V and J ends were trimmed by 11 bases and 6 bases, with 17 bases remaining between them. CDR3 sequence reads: CAAMGDLGEQYF. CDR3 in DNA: TGTGCCGCGATGGGAGATTTGGGCGAGCAGTACTTC.

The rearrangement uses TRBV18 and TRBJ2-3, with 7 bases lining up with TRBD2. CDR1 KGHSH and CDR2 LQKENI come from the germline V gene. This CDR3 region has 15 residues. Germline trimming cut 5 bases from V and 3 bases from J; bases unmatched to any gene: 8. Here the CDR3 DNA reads TGTGCCAGCTCAATGGAACCAGCGGGAACAGATACGCAGTATTTT. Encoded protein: CASSMEPAGTDTQYF.

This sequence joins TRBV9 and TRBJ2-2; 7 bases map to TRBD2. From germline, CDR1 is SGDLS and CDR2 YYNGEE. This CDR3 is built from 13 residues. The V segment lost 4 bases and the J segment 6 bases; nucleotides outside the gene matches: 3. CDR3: CASSPGLAGELFF. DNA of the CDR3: TGTGCCAGCAGCCCCGGACTAGCCGGGGAGCTGTTTTTT.

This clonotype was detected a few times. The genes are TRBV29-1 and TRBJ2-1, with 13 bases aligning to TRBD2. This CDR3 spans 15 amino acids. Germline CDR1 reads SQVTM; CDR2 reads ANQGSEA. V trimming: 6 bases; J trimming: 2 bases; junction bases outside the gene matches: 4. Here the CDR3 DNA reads TGCAGCGTCGGAGGGACTAGCGGGGCCTACAATGAGCAGTTCTTC. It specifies CSVGGTSGAYNEQFF.

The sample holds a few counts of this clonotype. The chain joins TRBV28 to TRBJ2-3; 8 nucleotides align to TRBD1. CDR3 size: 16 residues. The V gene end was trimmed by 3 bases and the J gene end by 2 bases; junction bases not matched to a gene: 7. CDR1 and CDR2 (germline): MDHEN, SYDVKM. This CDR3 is CASSFGTGDYTDTQYF. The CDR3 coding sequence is TGTGCCAGCAGTTTCGGGACAGGCGACTACACAGATACGCAGTATTTT.